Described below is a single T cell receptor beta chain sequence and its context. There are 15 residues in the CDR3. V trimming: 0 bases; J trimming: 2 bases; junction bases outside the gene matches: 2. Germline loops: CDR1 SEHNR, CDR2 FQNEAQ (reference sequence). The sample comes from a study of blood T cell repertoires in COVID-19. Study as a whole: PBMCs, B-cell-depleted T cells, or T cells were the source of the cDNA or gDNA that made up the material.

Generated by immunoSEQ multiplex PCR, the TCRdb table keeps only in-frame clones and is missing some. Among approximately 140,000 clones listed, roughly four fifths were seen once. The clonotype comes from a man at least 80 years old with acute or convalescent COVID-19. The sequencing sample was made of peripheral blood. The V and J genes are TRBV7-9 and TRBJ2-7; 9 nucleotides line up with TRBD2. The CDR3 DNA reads TGTGCCAGCAGCTTAGCACCTAGCGGGACCTACGAGCAGTACTTC. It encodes CASSLAPSGTYEQYF.